This T cell receptor beta chain originates from a study of OX40 agonist ivuxolimab in advanced cancers. The wider study: Those treated in dose escalation had hepatocellular carcinoma, melanoma, renal cell cancer or head and neck cancer. Findings of the study overall: At doses 0.1 to 3.0 mg/kg, CD4+ and CD8+ clones expanded.

Here immunoSEQ multiplex PCR was the method, and the copy in TCRdb shows in-frame clones only, minus some. The sample carries some 120,000 clones, less than 95% recorded once. Germline loops: CDR1 SGHVS, CDR2 FNYEAQ. Germline trimming cut 1 base from V and 5 bases from J; bases unmatched to any gene: 7. The CDR3 extends over 16 amino acids. As regards this clone: Its antigen is as yet unknown.

Material: CD4+ or CD8+ T cells sorted from blood, obtained in a trial of the OX40 agonist ivuxolimab. The chain links TRBV7-6 to TRBJ2-1; 8 bases are shared with TRBD2. The clonotype originates from an adult with an advanced solid tumor such as melanoma, head and neck, liver or kidney cancer. The CDR3 here is CASSLGAAGVNNEQFF. CDR3 sequence (DNA): TGTGCCAGCAGCTTAGGGGCAGCGGGGGTAAACAATGAGCAGTTCTTC.